This entry features one T cell receptor (beta chain) sequence. Its target is unknown. Donors likely had unrecorded immune exposures despite being nominally healthy when sampled. These data are taken from a study of cytomegalovirus exposure and HLA in healthy donors. Study-wide background: An earlier analysis identified 110 million or so unique TCR beta sequences in about 179 million T cells. Overall study results and limits: Association of a missense DCLRE1C variant with TCR beta V- and J-gene trimming was reported in a later analysis.

V lost 1 base and J lost 2; bases outside the gene matches: 7. The CDR3 extends over 18 amino acids. The V gene's germline CDR1 is KGHSH and CDR2 LQKENI. The PCR had 60 Vbeta and 13 Jbeta primers. Profiling relied on immunoSEQ multiplex PCR, and the TCRdb table lists in-frame clones only, not all of them. The sample includes 280,000 or so clones, approximately 90% seen only once; the top ten take 2% to 3%. The chain combines TRBV18 with TRBJ2-3, with 12 bases that match TRBD2. The sequenced sample consisted of PBMCs. This receptor was obtained from a woman between 18 and 29 years old in good health and CMV-seronegative. CDR3 amino acids: CASSPLLAGGNPTDTQYF. CDR3 nucleotide sequence: TGTGCCAGCTCACCACTACTAGCGGGGGGTAACCCCACAGATACGCAGTATTTT.